The next 5 T cell receptor beta chains were all read from a single sample in a study of T cell responses to AZD1222 COVID-19 vaccine. The protocol was immunoSEQ multiplex PCR, while the TCRdb copy is restricted to in-frame clones and leaves out a portion. The sample has around 150,000 clones, about 95% seen once; the top ten hold over 1%. The sequencing used peripheral blood, collected on day 0 of AZD1222 vaccination. Receptor source: an adult in good health.

The count of this clone is one. The chain joins TRBV4-3 to TRBJ1-2, with TRBD1 as a possible D gene (5 bases). The length of the CDR3 is 18 residues. Per the germline V gene, CDR1 is LGHNA and CDR2 is YSLEER. V lost 0 bases and J 5 bases, leaving 22 bases between the germline ends. CDR3 protein: CASSQERRVGAGEYGYTF. In DNA form, the CDR3 reads TGCGCCAGCAGCCAAGAGAGGCGCGTCGGGGCAGGCGAGTATGGCTACACCTTC.

This chain links TRBV25-1 with TRBJ2-5, with a weak D call TRBD1 (6 bases). V dropped 3 bases and J dropped 2 bases, with 13 bases sitting between them. CDR3 length equals 15 residues. Looked up from germline, CDR1 is MGHDK and CDR2 is SYGVNS. Written as DNA, the CDR3 is TGTGCCAGCAGTGACTTGACAGGCCCGCAAGAGACCCAGTACTTC. Translated, it gives CASSDLTGPQETQYF.

This clone showed up just once. This chain connects TRBV5-1 to TRBJ2-4; D is possibly TRBD1 (6 bases). Deletions cut 4 bases from V and 0 bases from J, with 8 bases between. Germline V gives CDR1 SGHRS, CDR2 YFSETQ. CDR3 size: 14 residues. CDR3 in DNA: TGCGCCAGCAGCACAGGGTTAGCCAAAAACATTCAGTACTTC. Translating gives CASSTGLAKNIQYF.

V usage is TRBV10-3 and J usage is TRBJ1-2; D gene ambiguous. CDR1 and CDR2 from the germline V gene are ENHRY and SYGVKD. V was shortened by 7 bases and J by 0 bases, with 12 bases between the two germline ends. The CDR3 loop spans 14 amino acids. The CDR3 reads CAINGGSTNYGYTF. CDR3 nucleotides: TGTGCCATCAATGGCGGCAGCACTAACTATGGCTACACCTTC.

The CDR3: CASSYLRGINYGYTF. For the CDR3, the DNA is TGTGCCAGCAGTTACCTACGCGGAATTAACTATGGCTACACCTTC. The chain is built from TRBV6-2 or TRBV6-3 and TRBJ1-2; D gene uncertain. CDR3 length: 15 residues. CDR1 and CDR2 from the germline V gene are MNHEY and SVGEGT. Trimming pared 2 bases from V and 1 base from J, leaving 11 bases between.